The source of this TCR beta chain is a study of cytomegalovirus exposure and HLA in healthy donors. Study observations and caveats: Common viral pathogens seemed, in a later analysis, to connect with several of the most significant clusters. Upon later analysis, TCR association rates were observed to vary by HLA locus, being highest for DRB1 and lowest for HLA-C.

Researchers ran the PCR with 60 Vbeta and 13 Jbeta primers. The assay was immunoSEQ multiplex PCR, and TCRdb's table has in-frame clones only and misses some. In the table there are about 120,000 clones, 75% of which are singletons. It was healthy bone marrow donors who served as donors. Donors counted as nominally healthy when sampled, yet unrecorded immune exposures were likely. This clone has a handful of counts. Its antigen is not known. The sequenced sample was PBMCs. The source is a woman in her 40s in good health and CMV-seropositive.

The DNA for the CDR3 is TGTGCCACGGGGGGCGGACCGAATGAAAAACTGTTTTTT. Encoded protein: CATGGGPNEKLFF. V gene TRBV28 combines with J gene TRBJ1-4; D is possibly TRBD1 (6 bases). Germline lookup yields CDR1 MDHEN and CDR2 SYDVKM. Deletions cut 10 bases from V and 5 bases from J, with 14 bases between. There are 13 residues in the CDR3. Using reference TRBV28 and TRBJ1-4 for the parts outside the CDR3, the full variable domain is DVKVTQSSRYLVKRTGEKVFLECVQDMDHENMFWYRQDPGLGLRLIYFSYDVKMKEKGDIPEGYSVSREKKERFSLILESASTNQTSMYLCATGGGPNEKLFFGSGTQLSVL.